The 3 T cell receptor beta chains given below trace back to one sample, sequenced in a study of blood T cell repertoires in COVID-19. Here immunoSEQ multiplex PCR was the method, and the copy in TCRdb shows in-frame clones only, minus some. The data show about 140,000 clones, about 82% seen once. The specimen sequenced was peripheral blood. The receptors here all came from a woman aged 60-75 years with acute or convalescent COVID-19.

This clone is a singleton in its sample. V and J are TRBV10-3 and TRBJ1-3, with 9 positions matching TRBD1. The CDR3 length is 18 residues. V was clipped by 5 bases and J by 0 bases; unmatched bases: 11. Germline values: CDR1 ENHRY, CDR2 SYGVKD. CDR3 bases: TGTGCCATCAGTATCATAGGACAGGGGTCTAACTCTGGAAACACCATATATTTT. Protein: CAISIIGQGSNSGNTIYF.

V is TRBV7-2 and J is TRBJ2-1, with 14 nucleotides matching TRBD2. This CDR3 has 15 amino acids. Germline loops: CDR1 SGHTA, CDR2 FQGNSA. V lost 5 bases and J lost 6; bases outside the gene matches: 3. The chain's CDR3 is CASSPTSGGGNEQFF. CDR3 sequence (DNA): TGTGCCAGCAGCCCGACTAGCGGGGGGGGCAATGAGCAGTTCTTC.

The chain joins TRBV2 to TRBJ1-5; D unclear. Trimming stripped 0 bases from V and 6 bases from J, with 9 bases between. CDR1 and CDR2 from the germline V gene are SNHLY and FYNNEI. CDR3 size: 14 residues. CDR3 protein: CASSEAGGSQPQHF. The CDR3 nucleotides are TGTGCCAGCAGTGAAGCGGGAGGTTCTCAGCCCCAGCATTTT.